One and the same sample provided the 15 T cell receptor beta chains below, sequenced in a study of tumor-infiltrating lymphocytes in oesophageal squamous cell carcinoma. TCRdb recomputed calls from the PCR reads with MiXCR, one row per CDR3 protein. The sample shows around 22,000 distinct CDR3 sequences, under 50% of them seen only once. Sequencing used esophageal tumor tissue. The receptors were gathered from a male donor with esophageal squamous cell carcinoma.

The CDR3 protein is CARPRTGNYGYTF. CDR3 bases: TGTGCCAGACCCAGGACAGGGAACTATGGCTACACCTTC. The chain uses TRBV6-4 and TRBJ1-2, with 8 nucleotides matching TRBD1. The V gene end was trimmed by 9 bases and the J gene end by 2 bases; junction bases not matched to a gene: 5. Germline V gene data show CDR1 as MRHNA and CDR2 as SNTAGT. The CDR3 is 13 amino acids.

In this sample, this clonotype turned up many times. The chain couples TRBV5-1 to TRBJ2-1; 8 positions match TRBD1. The J call may be faulty, since TRBJ2-7 better matches the DNA end. Germline V CDR1 and CDR2: SGHRS, YFSETQ. The CDR3 length is 11 residues. The CDR3, as DNA: TGCGCCAGCAGGGACAGGGAAGTGCAGTACTTC. Translated: CASRDREVQYF.

This chain links TRBV19 with TRBJ2-5; D might be TRBD2 (7 bases). The J call could be wrong; TRBJ2-3 is a better fit for the DNA end. The CDR3 consists of 20 residues. Germline V lookup: CDR1 LNHDA, CDR2 SQIVND (reference sequence). DNA of the CDR3: TGTGCCAGTAGTAAAGACGGAGCCTTCAATCCCCAGGGGAGGGGTGATCTGCAGTATTTT. It encodes CASSKDGAFNPQGRGDLQYF.

Regarding this clonotype: Because the CDR3's place on the DNA is in doubt, the DNA is left out and the CDR3 is given as listed by TCRdb. This rearrangement joins TRBV7-8 to TRBJ2-4. Germline-derived CDR1 and CDR2 are SGHVS and FQNEAQ. The CDR3 region is 17 residues in length, termini included. CDR3: CASSLAHADLLRAVLRF.

The chain joins TRBV7-3 to TRBJ2-7; D is undetermined. Germline assignment: CDR1 SGHTA and CDR2 FQGTGA. The V gene lost 7 bases and the J gene lost 3 bases, with 25 bases spanning the gap. The CDR3 has 17 amino acids. This CDR3 reads CASTSEGPPPHRYEQYF. CDR3 nucleotide sequence: TGTGCCAGCACCTCAGAAGGACCGCCTCCTCACCGCTACGAGCAGTACTTC.

This clonotype was picked up many times. The chain recombines TRBV14 with TRBJ2-1; D is perhaps TRBD1 (6 bases). Germline V CDR1 and CDR2: SGHDN, FVKESK. V was cut by 4 bases and J by 5 bases, with 15 bases left in between. There are 15 residues in the CDR3. The CDR3 here is CASSPRQGLNNEQFF. The CDR3 DNA follows: TGTGCCAGCAGCCCAAGGCAGGGGCTCAACAATGAGCAGTTCTTC. The full variable domain, its missing parts supplied by reference TRBV14 and TRBJ2-1, is EAGVTQFPSHSVIEKGQTVTLRCDPISGHDNLYWYRRVMGKEIKFLLHFVKESKQDESGMPNNRFLAERTGGTYSTLKVQPAELEDSGVYFCASSPRQGLNNEQFFGPGTRLTVL.

This chain links TRBV12-3 or TRBV12-4 with TRBJ2-5; 12 bases agree with TRBD2. This CDR3 spans 14 amino acids. Trimming cost V 6 bases and J 4 bases; bases outside gene matches: 3. CDR3 nucleotide sequence: TGTGCCAGCAGGACTAGCGGGAGCTCAGAGACCCAGTACTTC. This encodes CASRTSGSSETQYF.

This clonotype was recorded many times. The genes are TRBV27 and TRBJ1-1, with 10 bases fitting TRBD1. Germline V lookup: CDR1 MNHEY, CDR2 SMNVEV (reference sequence). The CDR3 extends over 14 amino acids. J lost 5 bases, V lost 3 bases, and 3 bases had no gene match. The CDR3 loop reads CASSFEDRGTEAFF. DNA of the CDR3: TGTGCCAGCAGTTTCGAGGACAGGGGGACTGAAGCTTTCTTT.

The sample holds many counts of this clonotype. The genes are TRBV12-3 or TRBV12-4 and TRBJ1-2; tentatively, D is TRBD1 (5 bases). This CDR3 contains 13 residues. V shed 7 bases and J shed 8 bases, with 17 bases lying between them. The CDR3 is CASTTETARGYTF. The CDR3 DNA is TGTGCCAGCACCACCGAGACAGCAAGAGGCTACACCTTC.

As for this clonotype: A read error may produce the germline difference seen at one junction end. This chain connects TRBV7-2 to TRBJ2-3; 15 bases are a match to TRBD2. CDR3 length: 14 residues. Germline V lookup: CDR1 SGHTA, CDR2 FQGNSA. As DNA, the CDR3 is TGTGCCAGCAGGCCGACCGGGACTAGCGGGAGGACCTCTTTT. Its translation is CASRPTGTSGRTSF. Looking up the rest from reference TRBV7-2 and TRBJ2-3 gives the full variable domain: GAGVSQSPSNKVTEKGKDVELRCDPISGHTALYWYRQSLGQGLEFLIYFQGNSAPDKSGLPSDRFSAERTGGSVSTLTIQRTQQEDSAVYLCASRPTGTSGRTSFGPGTRLTVL.

This clonotype has ten or more counts. This chain uses TRBV7-9 with TRBJ2-5; 7 nucleotides line up with TRBD1. Germline-derived CDR1 and CDR2 are SEHNR and FQNEAQ (reference sequence). V shed 0 bases, J shed 5 bases, and the junction held 3 bases outside the gene matches. This CDR3 contains 14 residues. The CDR3 loop reads CASSLAGTDETQYF. The CDR3 nucleotides read TGTGCCAGCAGCTTAGCCGGGACAGACGAGACCCAGTACTTC.

The chain uses TRBV6-1 and TRBJ2-1, with 11 bases fitting TRBD2. The CDR3 runs to 15 residues. CDR1 is MNHNS, CDR2 SASEGT, per germline. The ends lost 2 bases at V and 10 bases at J; junction bases unmatched: 7. CDR3 DNA sequence: TGTGCCAGCAGTGAAATTAGCGGGGGGGCAAAGGAGCAGTTCTTC. Its translation is CASSEISGGAKEQFF.

Many counts were recorded for this clonotype. The chain employs TRBV4-1 and TRBJ2-5; D is perhaps TRBD2 (6 bases). Trimming left V 1 base short and J 2 bases short, with 11 bases between. Germline V gene data show CDR1 as MGHRA and CDR2 as YSYEKL. The length of the CDR3 is 15 residues. CDR3 amino acids: CASSQVLGGQETQYF. In DNA form, the CDR3 reads TGCGCCAGCAGCCAAGTGTTGGGAGGACAAGAGACCCAGTACTTC.

About this clonotype itself: A much larger clone lies a single base off, so this may be a read error. The V call is TRBV7-2, the J call TRBJ2-2; D gene uncertain. The V and J ends lost 3 bases and 0 bases respectively, with 5 bases between them. CDR1 is SGHTA and CDR2 is FQGNSA in the germline V gene. This CDR3 has 14 residues. The DNA of the CDR3 is TGTGCCAGCAGCTTGGGTGCGAACACCGGGGAGCTGTTTTTT. It is translated as CASSLGANTGELFF. The full variable domain, with the rest looked up from reference TRBV7-2 and TRBJ2-2, is GAGVSQSPSNKVTEKGKDVELRCDPISGHTALYWYRQSLGQGLEFLIYFQGNSAPDKSGLPSDRFSAERTGGSVSTLTIQRTQQEDSAVYLCASSLGANTGELFFGEGSRLTVL.

By share, this clonotype counts as medium-sized (0.01 to 0.1%). CDR3 DNA sequence: TGTGCCAGCAGTCCCAGGGGGGGGTCCCACAATGAGCAGTTCTTC. It codes for CASSPRGGSHNEQFF. The chain carries TRBV12-3 or TRBV12-4 and TRBJ2-1; D might be TRBD1 or TRBD2, each matching 7 bases. There are 15 residues in the CDR3. V dropped 5 bases and J dropped 5 bases, with 16 bases sitting between them.